These 9 T cell receptor beta chains were sequenced from one sample in a study of T cell responses to AZD1222 COVID-19 vaccine (dated by TCRdb to the early 2020s). To prepare the library, the immunoSEQ multiplex PCR assay was applied. TCRdb carries this immuneACCESS record with in-frame sequences only. Its versions omit some clonotypes, under half of them owing to an unresolved V gene in the studies checked, with the rest unexplained. Here the sample has more than 110,000 clones; around 90% occur a single time. Together, the top ten hold about 4.8% of the sample. The label giving this sample's time point can be read as: baseline before first vaccination. This sample comprised peripheral blood, obtained on day 0 of AZD1222 vaccination. The receptors come from an adult in good health.

In this sample, this clone turned up once. The genes are TRBV21-1 and TRBJ1-3; the D call of TRBD1 is as the table states it, not checked on the DNA. TRBV21-1 has pseudogene status. The CDR3 extends over 16 amino acids. This chain's CDR3 is CASSVETFRSGNTIYF. The DNA of the CDR3 is TGTGCCAGCAGCGTCGAGACATTCCGCTCTGGAAACACCATATATTTT.

J is TRBJ2-7 and V is TRBV9, with D perhaps matching TRBD1 or TRBD2 (6 bases each). This CDR3 contains 14 residues. The V and J ends lost 3 bases and 5 bases respectively, with 15 bases between them. Germline values: CDR1 SGDLS, CDR2 YYNGEE. The CDR3 loop reads CASSGGGRRDEQYF. CDR3 DNA: TGTGCCAGCAGCGGTGGGGGGCGCAGGGACGAGCAGTACTTC.

This rearrangement joins TRBV7-8 to TRBJ2-3; 8 positions match TRBD2. The V gene's germline CDR1 is SGHVS and CDR2 FQNEAQ. This CDR3 is built from 14 residues. The J segment lost 2 bases and the V segment lost 6 bases, leaving 4 bases of the junction unmatched. The CDR3 DNA follows: TGTGCCAGCAGTCAGCGGGAGACCACAGATACGCAGTATTTT. Translated, it gives CASSQRETTDTQYF.

V is TRBV29-1 and J is TRBJ1-2, with unresolved D. Per germline, CDR1 SQVTM and CDR2 ANQGSEA. V was cut by 5 bases and J by 4 bases, with 11 bases left in between. This CDR3 is built from 12 residues. The CDR3 bases are TGCAGCGTTCTTGAAAGTAGCTATGGCTACACCTTC. Amino acid sequence: CSVLESSYGYTF.

The V call is TRBV29-1, the J call TRBJ2-3, with D possibly being TRBD2 (6 bases). V was cut by 1 base and J by 1 base, with 18 bases left in between. CDR3 size: 17 residues. Germline values: CDR1 SQVTM, CDR2 ANQGSEA. The CDR3 sequence: CSVEGGRGGNGTDTQYF. DNA for the CDR3: TGCAGCGTTGAAGGGGGTCGCGGCGGGAACGGCACAGATACGCAGTATTTT.

The chain links TRBV7-6 to TRBJ2-7, with D possibly called TRBD1 or TRBD2 (5 bases each). The CDR3 spans 14 residues. The V gene lost 1 base and the J gene lost 3 bases, with 10 bases spanning the gap. CDR1 is SGHVS and CDR2 is FNYEAQ in the germline V gene. CDR3 loop: CASSLGGTSYEQYF. CDR3 DNA sequence: TGTGCCAGCAGCTTAGGGGGGACGAGCTACGAGCAGTACTTC.

This rearrangement joins TRBV5-1 to TRBJ1-4; the D is unclear. The CDR3 consists of 14 residues. V shed 0 bases and J shed 3 bases, with 6 bases lying between them. Germline V gene lookup returns CDR1 SGHRS and CDR2 YFSETQ. CDR3 loop: CASSLEWANEKLFF. CDR3 sequence (DNA): TGCGCCAGCAGCTTGGAGTGGGCTAATGAAAAACTGTTTTTT.

V is TRBV7-9 and J is TRBJ1-1, with a possible D match to TRBD1 (5 bases). Trimming stripped 1 base from V and 10 bases from J, with 13 bases between. CDR3 size: 13 residues. In germline, CDR1 is SEHNR, CDR2 FQNEAQ (reference sequence). For the CDR3, the DNA is TGTGCCAGCAGCTTAGGTGGGCAGGGATCAGCTTTCTTT. Translation: CASSLGGQGSAFF.

This sequence joins TRBV29-1 and TRBJ2-3, with D unresolved. Trimming shortened V by 7 bases and J by 6 bases, and 17 bases separated the two germline ends. The CDR3 sequence is 13 residues long. Germline CDR1 SQVTM, CDR2 ANQGSEA. The CDR3 bases are TGCAGCGCCTACAGACCTGGTTGGGATACGCAGTATTTT. This gives the protein CSAYRPGWDTQYF.